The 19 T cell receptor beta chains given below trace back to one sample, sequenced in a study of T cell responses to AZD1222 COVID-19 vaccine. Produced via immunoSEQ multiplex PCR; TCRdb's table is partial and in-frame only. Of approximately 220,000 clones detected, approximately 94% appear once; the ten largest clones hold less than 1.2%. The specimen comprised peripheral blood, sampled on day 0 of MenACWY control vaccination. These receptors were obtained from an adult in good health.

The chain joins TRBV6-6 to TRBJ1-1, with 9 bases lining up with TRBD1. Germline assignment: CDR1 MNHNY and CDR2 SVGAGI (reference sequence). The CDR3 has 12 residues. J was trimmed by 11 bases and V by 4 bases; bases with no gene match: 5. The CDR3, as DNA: TGTGCCAGCAGTTCGGGACAGGGAGTCGCTTTCTTT. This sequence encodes CASSSGQGVAFF.

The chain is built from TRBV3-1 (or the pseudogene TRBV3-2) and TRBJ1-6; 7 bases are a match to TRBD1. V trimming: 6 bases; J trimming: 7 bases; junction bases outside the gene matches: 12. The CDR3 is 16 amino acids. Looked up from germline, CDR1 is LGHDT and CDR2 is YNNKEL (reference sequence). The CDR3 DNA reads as TGTGCCAGCAGTCTCGAGTACAGGGGACGCAATTCACCCCTCCACTTT. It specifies CASSLEYRGRNSPLHF.

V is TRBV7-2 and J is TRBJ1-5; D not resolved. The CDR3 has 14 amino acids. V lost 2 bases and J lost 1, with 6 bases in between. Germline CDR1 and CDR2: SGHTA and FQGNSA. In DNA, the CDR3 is TGTGCCAGCAGCTTAAGCTGGAGCAATCAGCCCCAGCATTTT. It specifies CASSLSWSNQPQHF.

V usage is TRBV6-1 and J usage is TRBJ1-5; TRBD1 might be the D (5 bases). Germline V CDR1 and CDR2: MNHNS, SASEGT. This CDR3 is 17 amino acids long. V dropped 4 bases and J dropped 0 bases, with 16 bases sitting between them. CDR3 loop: CASSGPGTSDSNQPQHF. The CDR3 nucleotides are TGTGCCAGCAGTGGACCCGGGACGAGTGATAGCAATCAGCCCCAGCATTTT.

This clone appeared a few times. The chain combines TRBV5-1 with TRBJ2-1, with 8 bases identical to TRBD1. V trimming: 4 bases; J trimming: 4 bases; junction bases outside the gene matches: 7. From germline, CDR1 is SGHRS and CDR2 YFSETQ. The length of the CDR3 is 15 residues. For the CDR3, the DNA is TGCGCCAGCAGCCCGACAGGGGAATTGTACAATGAGCAGTTCTTC. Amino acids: CASSPTGELYNEQFF.

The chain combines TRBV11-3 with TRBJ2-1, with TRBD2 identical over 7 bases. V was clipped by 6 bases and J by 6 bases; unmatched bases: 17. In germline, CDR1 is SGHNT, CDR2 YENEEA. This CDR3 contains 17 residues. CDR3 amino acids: CASSPSFGGGSINEQFF. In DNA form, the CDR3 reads TGTGCCAGCAGTCCCTCCTTTGGCGGGGGTTCAATCAATGAGCAGTTCTTC.

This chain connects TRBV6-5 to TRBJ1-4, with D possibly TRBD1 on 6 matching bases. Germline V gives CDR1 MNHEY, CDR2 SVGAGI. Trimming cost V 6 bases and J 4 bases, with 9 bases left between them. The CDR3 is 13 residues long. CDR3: CASRRTVNEKLFF. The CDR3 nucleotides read TGTGCCAGCAGAAGGACAGTTAATGAAAAACTGTTTTTT.

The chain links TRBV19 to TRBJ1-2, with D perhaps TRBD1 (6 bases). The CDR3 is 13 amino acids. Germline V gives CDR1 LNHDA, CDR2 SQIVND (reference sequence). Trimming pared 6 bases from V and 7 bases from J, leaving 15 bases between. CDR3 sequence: CASSSQGYGGYTF. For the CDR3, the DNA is TGTGCCAGTAGCAGTCAGGGGTACGGTGGCTACACCTTC. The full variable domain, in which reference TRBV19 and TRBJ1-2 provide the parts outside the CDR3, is DGGITQSPKYLFRKEGQNVTLSCEQNLNHDAMYWYRQDPGQGLRLIYYSQIVNDFQKGDIAEGYSVSREKKESFPLTVTSAQKNPTAFYLCASSSQGYGGYTFGSGTRLTVV.

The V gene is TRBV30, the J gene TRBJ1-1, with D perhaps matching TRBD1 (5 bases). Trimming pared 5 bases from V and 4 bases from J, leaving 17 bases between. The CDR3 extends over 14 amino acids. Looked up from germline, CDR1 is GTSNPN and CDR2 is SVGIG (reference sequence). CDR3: CAWETAQFGTEAFF. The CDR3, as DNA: TGTGCCTGGGAGACAGCCCAGTTTGGCACTGAAGCTTTCTTT.

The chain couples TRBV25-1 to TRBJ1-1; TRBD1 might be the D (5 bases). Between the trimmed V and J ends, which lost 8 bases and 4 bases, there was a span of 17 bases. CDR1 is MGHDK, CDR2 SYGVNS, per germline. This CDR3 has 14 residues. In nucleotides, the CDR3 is TGTGCCAGCGCGGATTTTGCGGGGGGCACTGAAGCTTTCTTT. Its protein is CASADFAGGTEAFF.

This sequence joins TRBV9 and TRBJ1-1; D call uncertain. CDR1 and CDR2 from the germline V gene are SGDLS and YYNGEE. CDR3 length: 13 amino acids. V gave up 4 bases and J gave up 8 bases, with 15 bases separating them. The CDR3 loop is CASSSHAGIEAFF. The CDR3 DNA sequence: TGTGCCAGCAGCTCCCACGCAGGAATCGAAGCTTTCTTT.

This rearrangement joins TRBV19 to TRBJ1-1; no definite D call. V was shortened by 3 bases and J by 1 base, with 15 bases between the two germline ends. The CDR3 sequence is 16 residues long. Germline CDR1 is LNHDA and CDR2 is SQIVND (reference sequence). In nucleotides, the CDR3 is TGTGCCAGTAGTATGCCCCTCGGACGGGCGAACACTGAAGCTTTCTTT. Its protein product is CASSMPLGRANTEAFF.

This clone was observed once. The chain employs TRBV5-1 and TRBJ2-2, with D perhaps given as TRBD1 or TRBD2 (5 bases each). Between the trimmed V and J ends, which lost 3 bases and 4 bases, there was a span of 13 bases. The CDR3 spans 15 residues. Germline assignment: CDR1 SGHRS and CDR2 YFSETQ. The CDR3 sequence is CASSYGTETTGELFF. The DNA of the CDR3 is TGCGCCAGCAGCTACGGGACGGAGACCACCGGGGAGCTGTTTTTT.

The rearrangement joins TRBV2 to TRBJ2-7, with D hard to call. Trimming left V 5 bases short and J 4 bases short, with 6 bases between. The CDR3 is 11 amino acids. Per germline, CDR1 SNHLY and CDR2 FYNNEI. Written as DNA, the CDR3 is TGTGCCAGCAGTCTAGGGTACGAGCAGTACTTC. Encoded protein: CASSLGYEQYF. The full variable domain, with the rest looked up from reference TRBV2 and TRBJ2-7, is EPEVTQTPSHQVTQMGQEVILRCVPISNHLYFYWYRQILGQKVEFLVSFYNNEISEKSEIFDDQFSVERPDGSNFTLKIRSTKLEDSAMYFCASSLGYEQYFGPGTRLTVT.

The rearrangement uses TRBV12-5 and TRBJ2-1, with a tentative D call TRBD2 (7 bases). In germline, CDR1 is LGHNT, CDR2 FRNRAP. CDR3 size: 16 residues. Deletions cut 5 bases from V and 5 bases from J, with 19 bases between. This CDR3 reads CASGSPWEGDHNEQFF. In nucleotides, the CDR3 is TGTGCTAGTGGTAGCCCTTGGGAGGGGGACCACAATGAGCAGTTCTTC.

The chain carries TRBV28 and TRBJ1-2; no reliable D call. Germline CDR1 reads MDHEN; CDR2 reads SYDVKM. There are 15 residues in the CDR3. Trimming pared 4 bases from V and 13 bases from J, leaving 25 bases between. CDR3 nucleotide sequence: TGTGCCAGCAGTTCCGAGTCCCGGGCCCGGATTGCGGGCACCTTC. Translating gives CASSSESRARIAGTF.

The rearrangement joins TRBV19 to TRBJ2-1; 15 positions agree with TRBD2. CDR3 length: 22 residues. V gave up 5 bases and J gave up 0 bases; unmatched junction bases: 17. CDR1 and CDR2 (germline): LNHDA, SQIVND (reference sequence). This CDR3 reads CASSSQKPGLAGGRSSYNEQFF. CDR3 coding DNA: TGTGCCAGTAGTTCACAAAAGCCGGGACTAGCGGGGGGCCGGAGCTCCTACAATGAGCAGTTCTTC.

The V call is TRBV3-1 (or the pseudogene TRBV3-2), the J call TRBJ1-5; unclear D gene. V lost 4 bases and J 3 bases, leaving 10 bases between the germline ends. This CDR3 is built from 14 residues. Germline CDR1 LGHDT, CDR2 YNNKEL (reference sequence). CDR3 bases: TGTGCCAGCAGCCCCGCGGTTTCCAATCAGCCCCAGCATTTT. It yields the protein CASSPAVSNQPQHF.

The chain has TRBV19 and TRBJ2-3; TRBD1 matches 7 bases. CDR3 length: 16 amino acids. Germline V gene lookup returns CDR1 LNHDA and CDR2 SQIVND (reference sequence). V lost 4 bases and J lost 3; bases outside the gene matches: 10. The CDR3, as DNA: TGTGCCAGTAGTACCCACATGACAGGGAAGACAGATACGCAGTATTTT. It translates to CASSTHMTGKTDTQYF.